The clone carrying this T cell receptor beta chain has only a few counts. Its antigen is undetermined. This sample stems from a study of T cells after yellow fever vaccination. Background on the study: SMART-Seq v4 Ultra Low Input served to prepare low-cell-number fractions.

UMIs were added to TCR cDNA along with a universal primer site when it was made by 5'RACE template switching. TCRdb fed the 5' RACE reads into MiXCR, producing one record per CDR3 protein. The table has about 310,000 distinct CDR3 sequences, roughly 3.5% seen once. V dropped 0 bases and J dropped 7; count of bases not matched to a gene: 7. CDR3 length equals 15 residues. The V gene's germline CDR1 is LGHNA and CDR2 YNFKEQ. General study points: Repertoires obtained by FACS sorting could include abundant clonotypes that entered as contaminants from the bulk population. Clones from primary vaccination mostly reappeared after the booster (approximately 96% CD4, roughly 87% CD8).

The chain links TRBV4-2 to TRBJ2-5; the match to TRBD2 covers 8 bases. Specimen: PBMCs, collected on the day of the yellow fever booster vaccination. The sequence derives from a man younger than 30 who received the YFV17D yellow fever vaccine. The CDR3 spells CASSQDRGGGATQYF. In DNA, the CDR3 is TGTGCCAGCAGCCAAGATCGGGGGGGCGGGGCGACCCAGTACTTC.